Shown below are 26 T cell receptor beta chains from a single sample sequenced in a study of Graves' ophthalmopathy and Graves' hyperthyroidism. RNA transcripts provided the template for amplifying TCR beta CDR3 regions. HTBI primers were employed in first-round RT-PCR, then a second-round multiplex PCR followed. TCRdb fed the multiplex PCR reads into MiXCR, producing one record per CDR3 protein. The sample has around 1.1 million distinct CDR3 sequences, about 36% seen once. Sequenced sample: peripheral blood or thyroid tissue (not recorded which). The receptors were sampled from an adult man with Graves' hyperthyroidism.

In this sample, this clonotype turned up many times. This chain connects TRBV19 to TRBJ2-6; unclear D gene. CDR1 is LNHDA and CDR2 is SQIVND in the germline V gene (reference sequence). This CDR3 contains 17 residues. Trimming shortened V by 5 bases and J by 0 bases, and 14 bases separated the two germline ends. The CDR3 DNA is TGTGCCAGTAGTGCCAGAGGCGAGTACTCTGGGGCCAACGTCCTGACTTTC. Translated: CASSARGEYSGANVLTF.

This clonotype was recorded many times. The V call is TRBV7-8, the J call TRBJ1-3; maybe TRBD1 (6 bases). The CDR3 is made up of 15 amino acids. Trimming cost V 5 bases and J 3 bases, with 14 bases left between them. Germline V CDR1 and CDR2: SGHVS, FQNEAQ. CDR3: CASSSTGNDGNTIYF. CDR3 bases: TGTGCCAGCAGCAGTACAGGGAATGATGGAAACACCATATATTTT.

This chain joins TRBV10-2 and TRBJ1-6, with a tentative D call TRBD1 (5 bases). Germline CDR1 WSHSY, CDR2 SAAADI. The CDR3 covers 11 residues. V lost 10 bases and J 10 bases, leaving 11 bases between the germline ends. The CDR3 DNA reads as TGCGCCACAGGGAGCGGGTCACCCCTCCACTTT. This sequence encodes CATGSGSPLHF.

Concerning this clonotype: A read error may be the cause here, since a much bigger clone is one base away. The chain combines TRBV9 with TRBJ2-7; D is ambiguous. The CDR3 is 16 amino acids. Trimming left V 0 bases short and J 5 bases short, with 18 bases between. CDR1 and CDR2 (germline): SGDLS, YYNGEE. The CDR3 loop is CASSVGYRAVDDEQYF. For the CDR3, the DNA is TGTGCCAGCAGCGTAGGCTATCGGGCAGTGGACGACGAGCAGTACTTC.

This clonotype has more than one count but fewer than ten. J is TRBJ2-7 and V is TRBV7-2; D is unclear. The CDR3 has 13 residues. V was trimmed by 5 bases and J by 4 bases, leaving 12 bases between them. CDR1 and CDR2 from the germline V gene are SGHTA and FQGNSA. The CDR3 region has the DNA TGTGCCAGCAGCCAGAGTTCGTTTTACGAGCAGTACTTC. This sequence encodes CASSQSSFYEQYF.

The chain joins TRBV6-5 to TRBJ1-4; D gene unclear. There are 11 residues in the CDR3. Germline loops: CDR1 MNHEY, CDR2 SVGAGI. Deletions cut 4 bases from V and 13 bases from J, with 10 bases between. CDR3 nucleotides: TGTGCCAGCAGTTTCGAGAGCGGACTGTTTTTT. Translating gives CASSFESGLFF.

This clonotype was recorded at least ten times. The rearrangement joins TRBV10-3 to TRBJ2-7; D gene unclear. Germline CDR1 is ENHRY and CDR2 is SYGVKD. The V and J ends lost 10 bases and 1 base respectively, with 20 bases between them. The CDR3 runs 15 residues. Written as DNA, the CDR3 is TGTGCCAGCAGCTCACTCCGGGCCGGTTCCTACGAGCAGTACTTC. This gives the protein CASSSLRAGSYEQYF.

A few counts support this clonotype. The chain combines TRBV2 with TRBJ1-2; D possibly corresponds to TRBD1 (5 bases). In germline, CDR1 is SNHLY, CDR2 FYNNEI. There are 13 residues in the CDR3. V was clipped by 5 bases and J by 6 bases, with 13 bases between them. CDR3 in DNA: TGTGCCAGCAGTTCACAGGATTTGGATGGCTACACCTTC. It encodes CASSSQDLDGYTF.

The CDR3 loop is CASSSGLAGMREQFF. The CDR3, as DNA: TGTGCCAGCAGCTCAGGACTAGCGGGGATGAGGGAGCAGTTCTTC. The chain has TRBV7-2 and TRBJ2-5, with 12 bases lining up with TRBD2. The end of the DNA is better explained by TRBJ2-1, so the J call may be wrong. The CDR3 covers 15 residues. Germline-derived CDR1 and CDR2 are SGHTA and FQGNSA.

Many counts were recorded for this clonotype. The V and J genes are TRBV20-1 and TRBJ2-5; 11 bases are a match to TRBD2. Germline lookup yields CDR1 DFQATT and CDR2 SNEGSKA (reference sequence). With V trimmed by 6 bases and J by 5 bases, 17 bases remained unmatched. This CDR3 has 17 amino acids. The CDR3 protein is CSATAIVLAGGPETQYF. As DNA, the CDR3 is TGCAGTGCAACCGCCATCGTGTTAGCGGGGGGGCCGGAGACCCAGTACTTC.

This clonotype was observed a few times. This sequence joins TRBV5-8 and TRBJ1-2; 7 bases are shared with TRBD1. CDR1 and CDR2 from the germline V gene are SGHTS and YDEGEE. CDR3 length equals 15 residues. The V gene end was trimmed by 0 bases and the J gene end by 12 bases; junction bases not matched to a gene: 14. CDR3 in DNA: TGTGCCAGCAGCTTGGCCGGGGACAGAAATCAATACCACACCTTC. The encoded protein is CASSLAGDRNQYHTF.

This clonotype was observed a single time. It may be a read error: a sequence one base away is much more abundant. The chain links TRBV10-3 to TRBJ1-1; perhaps TRBD1 as D (5 bases). The V gene lost 0 bases and the J gene lost 6 bases, with 14 bases spanning the gap. Germline assignment: CDR1 ENHRY and CDR2 SYGVKD. CDR3 size: 15 residues. The CDR3 bases are TGTGCCATCAGTGAGTCGAAGTTCGGGGACGCTGAAGCTTTCTTT. Residues: CAISESKFGDAEAFF.

The J gene is TRBJ1-2, the V gene TRBV15; 10 bases align to TRBD1. The junction had 7 bases not matched to a gene; V was cut back by 1 base and J by 2 bases. The germline V gene has CDR1 LNHNV and CDR2 YYDKDF (reference sequence). CDR3 length: 17 residues. The CDR3 DNA reads as TGTGCCACCAGCAGAGTTGGGACAGGGGACAGAAACTATGGCTACACCTTC. Protein product: CATSRVGTGDRNYGYTF.

The rearrangement joins TRBV5-6 to TRBJ1-2; D is perhaps TRBD1 (5 bases). Germline lookup yields CDR1 SGHDT and CDR2 YYEEEE. The CDR3 consists of 14 residues. V lost 4 bases to trimming and J lost 4 bases, with 14 bases between them. CDR3 sequence reads: CASSAPGRVYGYTF. The CDR3 DNA reads as TGTGCCAGCAGCGCACCGGGACGAGTCTATGGCTACACCTTC.

The chain joins TRBV20-1 to TRBJ2-7, with 7 bases that match TRBD2. CDR1 is DFQATT, CDR2 SNEGSKA, per germline (reference sequence). J lost 6 bases, V lost 1 base, and 6 bases had no gene match. The CDR3 is 13 residues long. The CDR3: CSARGGGLSEQYF. CDR3 coding DNA: TGCAGTGCTAGAGGGGGGGGGTTGTCCGAGCAGTACTTC.

At least ten counts were recorded for this clonotype. The chain joins TRBV7-9 to TRBJ1-1; tentatively, D is TRBD1 (6 bases). Trimming stripped 7 bases from V and 5 bases from J, with 11 bases between. Per the germline V gene, CDR1 is SEHNR and CDR2 is FQNEAQ (reference sequence). This CDR3 has 12 amino acids. In DNA, the CDR3 is TGTGCCAGCACTGGACAGAGAACTGAAGCTTTCTTT. Its protein is CASTGQRTEAFF.

The sample holds many counts of this clonotype. The J gene is TRBJ2-7, the V gene TRBV20-1; D is ambiguous. The germline CDR1 and CDR2 sequences are DFQATT and SNEGSKA (reference sequence). This CDR3 region has 13 residues. Trimming pared 3 bases from V and 3 bases from J, leaving 12 bases between. The CDR3 nucleotides are TGCAGTGCTAGCCTTCACGAGGTCTACGAGCAGTACTTC. Residues: CSASLHEVYEQYF.

This clonotype has a handful of counts. The chain has TRBV2 and TRBJ1-2, with TRBD1 identical over 7 bases. Per germline, CDR1 SNHLY and CDR2 FYNNEI. This CDR3 has 15 amino acids. Trimming cost V 5 bases and J 0 bases; bases outside gene matches: 6. DNA of the CDR3: TGTGCCAGCAGTCGACCGACAGGGTCTAACTATGGCTACACCTTC. Its translation is CASSRPTGSNYGYTF. The entire variable domain, with the rest obtained from reference TRBV2 and TRBJ1-2, is as follows: EPEVTQTPSHQVTQMGQEVILRCVPISNHLYFYWYRQILGQKVEFLVSFYNNEISEKSEIFDDQFSVERPDGSNFTLKIRSTKLEDSAMYFCASSRPTGSNYGYTFGSGTRLTVV.

This sequence joins TRBV7-2 and TRBJ2-7, with unresolved D. CDR1 and CDR2 from the germline V gene are SGHTA and FQGNSA. This CDR3 has 12 amino acids. Trimming took off 4 bases at V and 7 bases at J, with 11 bases between the two ends. The CDR3 DNA reads as TGTGCCAGCAGCTCGGCCGGACGGGAGCAGTACTTC. It codes for CASSSAGREQYF.

The gene calls are TRBV25-1 and TRBJ1-2; TRBD1 matches at 12 bases. The V and J ends lost 3 bases and 3 bases, in that order; junction bases with no gene match: 5. From germline, CDR1 is MGHDK and CDR2 SYGVNS. This CDR3 region has 16 residues. CDR3 nucleotides: TGTGCCAGCAGTGATGGGGGACAGGGGGCGCACTATGGCTACACCTTC. Its protein product is CASSDGGQGAHYGYTF.

The table lists this clonotype with many counts. The CDR3 protein is CASSSGTGGTYEQYF. The DNA of the CDR3 is TGTGCCAGCAGCTCTGGGACAGGGGGAACCTACGAGCAGTACTTC. V and J are TRBV11-2 and TRBJ2-7; 11 bases map to TRBD1. This CDR3 has 15 amino acids. V was clipped by 4 bases and J by 2 bases; unmatched bases: 4. CDR1 is SGHAT, CDR2 FQNNGV, per germline.

The rearrangement uses TRBV10-3 and TRBJ2-7, with 8 bases lining up with TRBD1. Losses at the gene ends were 4 bases for V and 6 bases for J; bases not matched to a gene: 2. The CDR3 runs 12 residues. Germline CDR1 ENHRY, CDR2 SYGVKD. Here the CDR3 reads CAISVDRGEQYF. CDR3 sequence (DNA): TGTGCCATCAGTGTTGACAGGGGCGAGCAGTACTTC.

This CDR3 is CASSPTGGPTGPNAYEQYF. In DNA form, the CDR3 reads TGTGCCAGCAGCCCCACGGGGGGCCCAACGGGACCCAACGCCTACGAGCAGTACTTC. The chain couples TRBV7-8 to TRBJ2-7; a weak D match, TRBD2 (7 bases). V was cut by 5 bases and J by 2 bases, with 28 bases left in between. This CDR3 is built from 19 residues. CDR1 and CDR2 (germline): SGHVS, FQNEAQ.

This rearrangement joins TRBV10-2 to TRBJ2-7; 9 nucleotides align to TRBD2. CDR3 length equals 15 residues. Trimming at V came to 4 bases and at J to 4 bases, leaving 8 bases not matched to a gene. CDR1 and CDR2 from the germline V gene are WSHSY and SAAADI. In DNA form, the CDR3 reads TGCGCCAGCAGTGCCGATCTAGCGGGATTGTACGAGCAGTACTTC. Protein sequence: CASSADLAGLYEQYF.

To note about this clonotype: Compared with germline, one end of the junction differs, possibly owing to a read error. J is TRBJ1-6 and V is TRBV5-5; D may be TRBD1 (5 bases). Germline V gene data show CDR1 as SGHKS and CDR2 as YYEKEE (reference sequence). CDR3 length: 15 residues. CDR3 DNA sequence: TGTGCCAGCAGCCAGGAGGGACCGGCAAATTCACCCTTCCACTTT. It yields the protein CASSQEGPANSPFHF.

This clonotype has at least ten counts. The J gene is TRBJ2-5, the V gene TRBV11-2; TRBD2 matches 15 bases. This CDR3 is built from 18 residues. CDR1 and CDR2 (germline): SGHAT, FQNNGV. V trimming: 3 bases; J trimming: 4 bases; junction bases outside the gene matches: 9. The CDR3 DNA is TGTGCCAGCAGCTTTTTAGCGGGACTAGCGGGAGGTGGAGAGACCCAGTACTTC. It encodes CASSFLAGLAGGGETQYF. Full variable domain (missing parts from reference TRBV11-2 and TRBJ2-5): EAGVAQSPRYKIIEKRQSVAFWCNPISGHATLYWYQQILGQGPKLLIQFQNNGVVDDSQLPKDRFSAERLKGVDSTLKIQPAKLEDSAVYLCASSFLAGLAGGGETQYFGPGTRLLVL.